This TCR beta chain was obtained from a study of OX40 agonist ivuxolimab in advanced cancers. Libraries were prepared by immunoSEQ multiplex PCR; TCRdb keeps only in-frame clonotypes and omits some of them. The data show 20,000 to 25,000 clones, approximately 80% seen once. There are 15 residues in the CDR3. Germline loops: CDR1 SGHNT, CDR2 YENEEA. The ends lost 7 bases at V and 4 bases at J; junction bases unmatched: 10. This specimen was CD4+ or CD8+ T cells sorted from blood, taken in a trial of the OX40 agonist ivuxolimab. The V gene is TRBV11-3, the J gene TRBJ1-5; 7 positions match TRBD1. This TCR derives from an adult with an advanced solid tumor such as melanoma, head and neck, liver or kidney cancer. CDR3 residues: CASTLGTAGNQPQHF. The CDR3 region has the DNA TGTGCCAGCACCCTCGGGACAGCAGGAAATCAGCCCCAGCATTTT.